One and the same sample provided the 13 T cell receptor beta chains below, sequenced in a study of T cells after yellow fever vaccination. TCRdb passed the 5' RACE reads through MiXCR, listing each CDR3 protein once. This sample has 500,000 to 650,000 distinct CDR3 sequences; about 15% occur once, and the top ten carry 17%. Sequences were derived from PBMCs, sampled 5 days after the first yellow fever vaccination. Receptor source: a man in his late teens or twenties who received the YFV17D yellow fever vaccine.

This sequence joins TRBV3-1 and TRBJ2-7; D unresolved. The CDR3 covers 14 residues. Germline V gene sequence: CDR1 LGHDT, CDR2 YNNKEL (reference sequence). V was trimmed by 1 base and J by 3 bases, leaving 10 bases between them. Here the CDR3 DNA reads TGTGCCAGCAGCCAAGTTCTAAGCAGCTACGAGCAGTACTTC. This translates into CASSQVLSSYEQYF.

CDR3 nucleotide sequence: TGTGCCAGCAGGCCCCTCTTTAGACTAGCGGGGTCATACAATGAGCAGTTCTTC. As protein: CASRPLFRLAGSYNEQFF. The chain uses TRBV12-3 or TRBV12-4 and TRBJ2-1, with 11 positions matching TRBD2. Trimming removed 6 bases from V and 4 bases from J; junction bases left unmatched: 14. The CDR3 is made up of 18 amino acids.

V and J are TRBV12-3 or TRBV12-4 and TRBJ1-1; TRBD1 might be the D (6 bases). With 5 bases removed from V and 8 bases from J, the gap between germline ends came to 9 bases. CDR3 size: 11 residues. DNA for the CDR3: TGTGCCAGCAGTACAGGGTCCGAAGCTTTCTTT. It is translated as CASSTGSEAFF.

The chain is built from TRBV20-1 and TRBJ1-5; D remains ambiguous. This CDR3 spans 14 amino acids. The germline gives CDR1 DFQATT, CDR2 SNEGSKA (reference sequence). Trimming took off 0 bases at V and 4 bases at J, with 10 bases between the two ends. CDR3 residues: CSARDPRENQPQHF. CDR3 DNA sequence: TGCAGTGCTAGAGATCCTCGGGAGAATCAGCCCCAGCATTTT.

This chain connects TRBV12-3 or TRBV12-4 to TRBJ2-1; 8 positions match TRBD2. This CDR3 comprises 16 residues. The J segment lost 5 bases and the V segment lost 2 bases, leaving 8 bases of the junction unmatched. The CDR3 region has the DNA TGTGCCAGCAGTTTATCCACCGGGACTAGGAACAATGAGCAGTTCTTC. Its translation is CASSLSTGTRNNEQFF.

In this sample, this clonotype turned up a few times. The genes are TRBV12-3 or TRBV12-4 and TRBJ1-5; 8 nucleotides line up with TRBD1. V shed 6 bases, J shed 6 bases, and the junction held 1 base outside the gene matches. CDR3 size: 12 residues. Here the CDR3 reads CASRDRAQPQHF. The CDR3 region has the DNA TGTGCCAGCAGGGACAGGGCTCAGCCCCAGCATTTT.

The rearrangement joins TRBV5-6 to TRBJ2-1; D not certain. V lost 3 bases, J lost 6 bases, and 13 bases lay in between. This CDR3 is built from 14 residues. CDR1 is SGHDT and CDR2 is YYEEEE in the germline V gene. CDR3 sequence (DNA): TGTGCCAGCAGCTCGTGGGGTGGTGGCAATGAGCAGTTCTTC. Translated, it gives CASSSWGGGNEQFF. Supplemented by reference TRBV5-6 and TRBJ2-1, the full variable domain reads DAGVTQSPTHLIKTRGQQVTLRCSPKSGHDTVSWYQQALGQGPQFIFQYYEEEERQRGNFPDRFSGHQFPNYSSELNVNALLLGDSALYLCASSSWGGGNEQFFGPGTRLTVL.

The chain links TRBV25-1 to TRBJ1-6, with D perhaps matching TRBD1 (5 bases). Trimming took 8 bases from V and 4 from J, leaving 18 bases between them. This CDR3 is built from 16 residues. The germline CDR1 and CDR2 sequences are MGHDK and SYGVNS. CDR3: CASFRMEGPYNSPLHF. The DNA for the CDR3 is TGTGCCAGCTTTAGGATGGAGGGGCCTTATAATTCACCCCTCCACTTT.

This clonotype was seen a handful of times. The chain couples TRBV5-1 to TRBJ2-2; perhaps TRBD2 as D (5 bases). Trimming stripped 0 bases from V and 11 bases from J, with 14 bases between. The germline CDR1 and CDR2 sequences are SGHRS and YFSETQ. The CDR3 is 14 amino acids. DNA of the CDR3: TGCGCCAGCAGCTTGGGCAGCCCTGCGGGCGAGCTGTTTTTT. Translation: CASSLGSPAGELFF.

This clonotype was detected only a few times. The V gene is TRBV5-1, the J gene TRBJ1-6; no clear D. CDR1 SGHRS and CDR2 YFSETQ come from the germline V gene. The CDR3 has 15 amino acids. Trimming stripped 5 bases from V and 0 bases from J, with 9 bases between. Here the CDR3 DNA reads TGCGCCAGCAGAGAGACTTTCTCCTATAATTCACCCCTCCACTTT. It codes for CASRETFSYNSPLHF.

The rearrangement joins TRBV27 to TRBJ1-4; D uncertain. The V and J ends lost 1 base and 7 bases respectively, with 7 bases between them. The CDR3 is 13 amino acids. Germline values: CDR1 MNHEY, CDR2 SMNVEV (reference sequence). For the CDR3, the DNA is TGTGCCAGCAGTTTATTAGGCGGTGAAAAACTGTTTTTT. This encodes CASSLLGGEKLFF.

This clonotype was counted a few times. CDR3 region: CASSYGTGVNEQYF. CDR3 sequence (DNA): TGCGCCAGCAGCTACGGGACAGGGGTCAACGAGCAGTACTTC. This chain links TRBV5-1 with TRBJ2-7; 10 bases match TRBD1. CDR1 is SGHRS and CDR2 is YFSETQ in the germline V gene. The trim removed 3 bases at V and 5 bases at J, leaving 5 bases unmatched. The CDR3 totals 14 residues.

The rearrangement links TRBV5-1 to TRBJ1-2; 8 bases match TRBD1. V dropped 6 bases and J dropped 4; count of bases not matched to a gene: 8. Germline CDR1 SGHRS, CDR2 YFSETQ. The CDR3 is 14 residues long. CDR3 protein: CASTPGQGGYGYTF. The CDR3 DNA reads as TGCGCCAGCACCCCCGGACAGGGCGGCTATGGCTACACCTTC.